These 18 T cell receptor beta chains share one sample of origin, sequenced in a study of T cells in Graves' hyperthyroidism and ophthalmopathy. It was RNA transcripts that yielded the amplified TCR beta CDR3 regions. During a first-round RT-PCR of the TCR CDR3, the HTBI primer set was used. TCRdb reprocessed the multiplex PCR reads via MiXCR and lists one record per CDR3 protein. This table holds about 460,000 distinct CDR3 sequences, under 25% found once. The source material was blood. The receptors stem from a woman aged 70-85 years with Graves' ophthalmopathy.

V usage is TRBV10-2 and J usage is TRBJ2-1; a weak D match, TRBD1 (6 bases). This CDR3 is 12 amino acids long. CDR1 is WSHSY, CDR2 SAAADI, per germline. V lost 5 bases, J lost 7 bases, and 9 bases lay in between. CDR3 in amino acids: CASSNQGNEQFF. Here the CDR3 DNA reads TGCGCCAGCAGTAATCAGGGGAATGAGCAGTTCTTC.

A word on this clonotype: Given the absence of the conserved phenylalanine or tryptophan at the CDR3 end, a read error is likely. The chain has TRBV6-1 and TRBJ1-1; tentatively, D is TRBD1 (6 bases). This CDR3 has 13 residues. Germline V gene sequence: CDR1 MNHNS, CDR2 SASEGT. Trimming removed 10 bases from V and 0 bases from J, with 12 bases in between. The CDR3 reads CAITGGLNTEAFL. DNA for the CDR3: TGTGCCATCACCGGGGGCCTGAACACTGAAGCTTTCCTT.

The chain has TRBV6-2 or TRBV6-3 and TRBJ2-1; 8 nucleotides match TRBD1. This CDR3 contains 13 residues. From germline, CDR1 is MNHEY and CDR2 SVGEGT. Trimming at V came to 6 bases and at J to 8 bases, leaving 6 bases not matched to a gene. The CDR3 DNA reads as TGTGCCAGCAGACAGGACAGGGTACATGAGCAGTTCTTC. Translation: CASRQDRVHEQFF.

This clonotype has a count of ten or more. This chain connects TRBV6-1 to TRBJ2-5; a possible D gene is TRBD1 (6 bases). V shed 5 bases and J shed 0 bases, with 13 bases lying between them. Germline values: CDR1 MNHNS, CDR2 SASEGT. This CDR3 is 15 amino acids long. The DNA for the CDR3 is TGTGCCAGCAGTTTTGACAGGCAGTACCAAGAGACCCAGTACTTC. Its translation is CASSFDRQYQETQYF.

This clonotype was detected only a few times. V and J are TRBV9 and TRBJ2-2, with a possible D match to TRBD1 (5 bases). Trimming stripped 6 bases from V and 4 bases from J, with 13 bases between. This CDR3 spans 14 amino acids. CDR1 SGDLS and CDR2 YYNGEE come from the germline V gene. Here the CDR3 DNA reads TGTGCCAGCACGGCACAGGCCTCCACCGGGGAGCTGTTTTTT. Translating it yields CASTAQASTGELFF.

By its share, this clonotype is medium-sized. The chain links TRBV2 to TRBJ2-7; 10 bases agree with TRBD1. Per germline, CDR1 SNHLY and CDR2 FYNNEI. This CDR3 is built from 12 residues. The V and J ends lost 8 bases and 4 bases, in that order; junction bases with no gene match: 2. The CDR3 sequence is CASSGQGYEQYF. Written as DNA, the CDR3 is TGTGCCAGCTCGGGACAGGGGTACGAGCAGTACTTC.

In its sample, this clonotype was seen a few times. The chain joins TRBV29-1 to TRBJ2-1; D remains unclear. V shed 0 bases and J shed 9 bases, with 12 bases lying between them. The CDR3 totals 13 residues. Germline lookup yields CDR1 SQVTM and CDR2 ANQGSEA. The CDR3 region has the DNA TGCAGCGTTGAAGATACGAGAGACCCTGAGCAGTTCTTC. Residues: CSVEDTRDPEQFF.

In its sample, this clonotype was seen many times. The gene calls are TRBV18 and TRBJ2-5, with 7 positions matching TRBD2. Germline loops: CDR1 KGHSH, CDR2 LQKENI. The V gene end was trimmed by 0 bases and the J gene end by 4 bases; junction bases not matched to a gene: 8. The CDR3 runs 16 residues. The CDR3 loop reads CASSPPKSGMRETQYF. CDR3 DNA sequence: TGTGCCAGCTCACCACCAAAGAGCGGGATGAGAGAGACCCAGTACTTC. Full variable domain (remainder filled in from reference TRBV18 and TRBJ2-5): NAGVMQNPRHLVRRRGQEARLRCSPMKGHSHVYWYRQLPEEGLKFMVYLQKENIIDESGMPKERFSAEFPKEGPSILRIQQVVRGDSAAYFCASSPPKSGMRETQYFGPGTRLLVL.

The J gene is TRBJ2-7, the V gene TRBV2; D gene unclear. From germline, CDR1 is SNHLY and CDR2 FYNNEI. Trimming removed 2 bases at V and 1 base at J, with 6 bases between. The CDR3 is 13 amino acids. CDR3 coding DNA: TGTGCCAGCAGTGAATGGCAGTCCTACGAGCAGTACTTC. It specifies CASSEWQSYEQYF.

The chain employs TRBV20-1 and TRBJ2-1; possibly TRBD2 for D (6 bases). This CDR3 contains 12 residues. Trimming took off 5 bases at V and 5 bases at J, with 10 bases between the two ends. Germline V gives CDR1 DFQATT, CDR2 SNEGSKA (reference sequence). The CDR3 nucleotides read TGCAGTGCTCTCCTAGCGAACAATGAGCAGTTCTTC. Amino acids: CSALLANNEQFF.

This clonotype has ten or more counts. CDR3 sequence: CASRQAGQENEQYF. CDR3 coding DNA: TGTGCCAGCAGACAGGCCGGACAGGAAAACGAGCAGTACTTC. V usage is TRBV28 and J usage is TRBJ2-7, with 7 bases lining up with TRBD1. V lost 6 bases to trimming and J lost 5 bases; unmatched junction nucleotides: 10. This CDR3 is 14 amino acids long. Germline V gene sequence: CDR1 MDHEN, CDR2 SYDVKM.

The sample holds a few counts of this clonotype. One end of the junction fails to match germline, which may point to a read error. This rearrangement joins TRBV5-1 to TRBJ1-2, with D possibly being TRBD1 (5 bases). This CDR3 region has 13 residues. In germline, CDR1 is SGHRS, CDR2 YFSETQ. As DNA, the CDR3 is TGCACCAGCAGCCGGGACTCCGAAGACGGCTACACCTTC. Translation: CTSSRDSEDGYTF.

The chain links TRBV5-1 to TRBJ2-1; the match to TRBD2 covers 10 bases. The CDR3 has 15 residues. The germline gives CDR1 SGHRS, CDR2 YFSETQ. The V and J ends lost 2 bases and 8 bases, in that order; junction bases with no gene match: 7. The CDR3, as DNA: TGCGCCAGCAGCTTTGTAGCGGGAGGTTTGGATGAGCAGTTCTTC. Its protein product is CASSFVAGGLDEQFF.

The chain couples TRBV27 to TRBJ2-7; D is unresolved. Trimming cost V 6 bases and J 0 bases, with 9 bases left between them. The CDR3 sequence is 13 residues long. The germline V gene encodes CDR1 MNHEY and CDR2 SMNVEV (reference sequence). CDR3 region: CASRRSASYEQYF. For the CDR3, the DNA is TGTGCCAGCAGGCGAAGCGCCTCCTACGAGCAGTACTTC.

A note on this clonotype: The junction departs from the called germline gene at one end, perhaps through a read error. CDR3 coding DNA: TGCGCCAGCAGTCAAACCTCGGAGAGTGACACTGAAGCTTTCTTT. Protein: CASSQTSESDTEAFF. This chain joins TRBV11-1 and TRBJ1-1; D uncertain. The CDR3 spans 15 residues. The germline gives CDR1 SGHAT, CDR2 FQDESV (reference sequence). Supplemented by reference TRBV11-1 and TRBJ1-1, the full variable domain reads EAEVAQSPRYKITEKSQAVAFWCDPISGHATLYWYRQILGQGPELLVQFQDESVVDDSQLPKDRFSAERLKGVDSTLKIQPAELGDSAMYLCASSQTSESDTEAFFGQGTRLTVV.

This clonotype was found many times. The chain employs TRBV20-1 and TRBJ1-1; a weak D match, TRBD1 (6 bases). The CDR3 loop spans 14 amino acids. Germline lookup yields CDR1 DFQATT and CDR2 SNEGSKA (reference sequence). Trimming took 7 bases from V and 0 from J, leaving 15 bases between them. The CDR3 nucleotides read TGCAGTGTCGGCGGGGGCGAGATGAACACTGAAGCTTTCTTT. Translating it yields CSVGGGEMNTEAFF.

The CDR3 here is CASSDGTGTGYTF. As DNA, the CDR3 is TGTGCCAGCAGCGACGGGACAGGGACTGGCTACACCTTC. The gene calls are TRBV7-2 and TRBJ1-2; 9 bases are shared with TRBD1. The CDR3 has 13 residues. V dropped 5 bases and J dropped 7; count of bases not matched to a gene: 5. Germline V CDR1 and CDR2: SGHTA, FQGNSA.

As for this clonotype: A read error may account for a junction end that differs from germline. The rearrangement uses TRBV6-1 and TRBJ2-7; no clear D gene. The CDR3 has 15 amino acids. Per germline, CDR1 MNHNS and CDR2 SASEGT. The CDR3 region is CASSEGRTFRREQYF. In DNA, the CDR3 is TGTGCCAGCAGCGAAGGACGGACCTTCCGACGGGAGCAGTACTTC.